This T cell receptor (beta chain) is drawn from a study of T-cell reconstitution after alpha-beta-depleted transplantation in children. Study findings and constraints: Expanded clones from the graft, numbering several hundred, reportedly supplied alpha-beta T cells about two months after transplant.

As it was prepared, the TCRbeta library received unique molecular identifiers. Via MiXCR, TCRdb re-called the PCR reads, giving one row per CDR3 protein. Altogether 250,000 or so distinct CDR3 sequences are present, 20% to 30% being singletons, with the ten largest covering about 5%. Trimming shortened V by 2 bases and J by 2 bases, and 12 bases separated the two germline ends. Germline CDR1 and CDR2: SGHRS and YFSETQ. CDR3 length equals 15 residues. A note on this clonotype: Its specificity is unknown.

Sequencing was performed on PBMCs, mostly from graft donor cells, taken 360 days after TCRalphabeta/CD19-depleted stem cell transplant. The sequence derives from a female patient between 2 and 15 years old who had a stem cell transplant for congenital amegakaryocytic thrombocytopenia, so the T cells may come from the graft donor. The V gene is TRBV5-1, the J gene TRBJ2-3; the D gene is possibly TRBD2 (5 bases). This CDR3 is CASSLGAAHTDTQYF. The CDR3 coding sequence is TGCGCCAGCAGCTTAGGAGCGGCGCACACAGATACGCAGTATTTT.